Listed below are T cell receptor beta chains from one sample, sequenced in a study of blood T cell repertoires in COVID-19. Repertoires were generated with immunoSEQ multiplex PCR, while TCRdb's copy carries only in-frame clones and drops some. The sample has about 96,000 clones, 70% to 90% seen once. Sequencing used peripheral blood. These TCRs come from a human donor with COVID-19, enrolled during active disease. The donor label of this sample is uncertain. CDR3s include the opening cysteine and the closing phenylalanine or tryptophan. The D gene is left open where the match is weak. Not all rows give a size; the values are once, few, many and, for expanded clones, a class.

TGCAGCGCCTTGCACAGGGGATTCCAAGAGACCCAGTACTTC	CSALHRGFQETQYF	NA	TRBV29-1	TRBD1	14	TRBJ2-5
TGTGCCAGCAGGACAGGGACAGGGGACCATCAGCCCCAGCATTTT	CASRTGTGDHQPQHF	NA	TRBV2	TRBD1	15	TRBJ1-5
TGCGCCAGCACCCTAAGTCTCTCTGGGGCCAACGTCCTGACTTTC	CASTLSLSGANVLTF	NA	TRBV5-1	NA	15	TRBJ2-6
TGTGCCAGCAGCCTAACCACGGGACTGAACAATCAGCCCCAGCATTTT	CASSLTTGLNNQPQHF	NA	TRBV7-2	NA	16	TRBJ1-5
TGTGCCAGCAGCTTAGAAGGACAGGGGAGGACTGAAGCTTTCTTT	CASSLEGQGRTEAFF	NA	TRBV11-2	TRBD1	15	TRBJ1-1
TGTGCCATCAGCCGAAAGGGGGGGGATGGATATGGCTACACCTTC	CAISRKGGDGYGYTF	NA	TRBV10-3	NA	15	TRBJ1-2
TGTGCCATCAGCGTATCAGGGGGTTCCTACGAGCAGTACTTC	CAISVSGGSYEQYF	NA	TRBV10-3	TRBD1	14	TRBJ2-7
TGCGCCAGCAGCCCGCTAGCGGGGGGACAAGAGACCCAGTACTTC	CASSPLAGGQETQYF	NA	TRBV4-1	TRBD2	15	TRBJ2-5
TGTGCCAGCAGCCTACAGGGGAGGCCTCCCTACGAGCAGTACTTC	CASSLQGRPPYEQYF	NA	TRBV11-3	NA	15	TRBJ2-7
TGTGCCAGCACCATCGGGGATCGGGGGGCCGATACGCAGTATTTT	CASTIGDRGADTQYF	NA	TRBV6-6	NA	15	TRBJ2-3
TGTGCCAGCAGCCCGACAGGGAGTGGTACTGAAGCTTTCTTT	CASSPTGSGTEAFF	NA	TRBV3-1/TRBV3-2	TRBD1	14	TRBJ1-1
TGTGCCAGCAATCCTAATGGGGCGAACTATGGCTACACCTTC	CASNPNGANYGYTF	NA	TRBV2	NA	14	TRBJ1-2
TGTGCCAGCAGCCCCCGGACAGGTGTCTATGGCTACACCTTC	CASSPRTGVYGYTF	NA	TRBV28	TRBD1	14	TRBJ1-2
TGTGCCTGGAGTAACGGGGTAGGGGCCAACGTCCTGACTTTC	CAWSNGVGANVLTF	NA	TRBV30	NA	14	TRBJ2-6
TGCGCCAGCAGCTTGGCGCAGGGGGGTGAAGCAGATACGCAGTATTTT	CASSLAQGGEADTQYF	once	TRBV5-1	NA	16	TRBJ2-3
TGTGCCAGCAGTTACCCCACCGGGTCTGGGGCCAACGTCCTGACTTTC	CASSYPTGSGANVLTF	once	TRBV6-6	NA	16	TRBJ2-6
TGTGCCAGCAGCCCGAGCTCCTACAATGAGCAGTTCTTC	CASSPSSYNEQFF	NA	TRBV9	NA	13	TRBJ2-1
TGCGCCAGCAGCTTGAAGCCTACTAGCGGGGGGGCCGTGTACACCGGGGAGCTGTTTTTT	CASSLKPTSGGAVYTGELFF	NA	TRBV5-1	TRBD2	20	TRBJ2-2
TGTGCCAGCAGTGAGGTTAACACTGAAGCTTTCTTT	CASSEVNTEAFF	NA	TRBV12-3/TRBV12-4	NA	12	TRBJ1-1
TGTGCCAGCAGCCGAACAGGGGGTTCCTACGAGCAGTACTTC	CASSRTGGSYEQYF	NA	TRBV3-1/TRBV3-2	TRBD1	14	TRBJ2-7
TGCGCCAGCAGCACGGATGGGGGGGATAATTCACCCCTCCACTTT	CASSTDGGDNSPLHF	NA	TRBV5-1	NA	15	TRBJ1-6
TGTGCCAGCAGCGACCCCACCCGGGGGCAGTTCTTC	CASSDPTRGQFF	NA	TRBV9	NA	12	TRBJ2-1
TGCGCCAGCAGTGAGTCGCTGACAGAAACCTCTGGAAACACCATATATTTT	CASSESLTETSGNTIYF	NA	TRBV10-1	NA	17	TRBJ1-3
TGTGCCAGCAGCCCGGGACTAGCGGCAGATACGCAGTATTTT	CASSPGLAADTQYF	once	TRBV11-3	TRBD2	14	TRBJ2-3
TGCGCCAGCCACGAGGAGGGGTCACCCCTCCACTTT	CASHEEGSPLHF	NA	TRBV4-1	NA	12	TRBJ1-6
TGCGCCAGAACACCGACAGGGAGCAATCAGCCCCAGCATTTT	CARTPTGSNQPQHF	NA	TRBV10-1	TRBD1	14	TRBJ1-5
TGTGCCAGTAGTGTCCGACAGGTCTCCGGGGGGGTGTTTTTT	CASSVRQVSGGVFF	once	TRBV19	TRBD2	14	TRBJ2-2
TGCGCCAGCTGCAGCGGGGGGGCGGTCACAGATACGCAGTATTTT	CASCSGGAVTDTQYF	NA	TRBV5-1	TRBD2	15	TRBJ2-3
TGTGCCATCAGTGTTTCTCCAGGGGCTGAAGCTTTCTTT	CAISVSPGAEAFF	NA	TRBV10-3	NA	13	TRBJ1-1
TGTGCCAGCTCACCACGACAGGGGGACAATGAGCAGTTCTTC	CASSPRQGDNEQFF	NA	TRBV18	TRBD1	14	TRBJ2-1
TGTGCCAGCTCACGCGGGACAGGGGCGGCAACTAATGAAAAACTGTTTTTT	CASSRGTGAATNEKLFF	NA	TRBV18	TRBD1	17	TRBJ1-4
TGTGCCAGCAGCATCTACTACGGGGGGACCTACAATGAGCAGTTCTTC	CASSIYYGGTYNEQFF	NA	TRBV7-2	TRBD2	16	TRBJ2-1
TGTGCCAGCAGGGGCAGTTACGAGCAGTACTTC	CASRGSYEQYF	NA	TRBV28	NA	11	TRBJ2-7
TGCGCCAGCAGCCGAACGCCGACTCCCTACTCTGGCAATCAGCCCCAGCATTTT	CASSRTPTPYSGNQPQHF	once	TRBV4-1	NA	18	TRBJ1-5
TGTGCCAGTGGGACAGGGCCCTACGAGCAGTACTTC	CASGTGPYEQYF	NA	TRBV12-3/TRBV12-4	TRBD1	12	TRBJ2-7
TGCGCCAGCAGAATTTCGGCTAGCGGGGGGGCATATGAGCAGTTCTTC	CASRISASGGAYEQFF	NA	TRBV5-1	TRBD2	16	TRBJ2-1
TGCGCCAGCAGCCTCCAGGGTCCGGGACAGGGGGCCTACAATGAGCAGTTCTTC	CASSLQGPGQGAYNEQFF	NA	TRBV5-1	TRBD1	18	TRBJ2-1
TGCGCCAGCAGTGGAACGGGACTAGCGGGAGGAGACACCGGGGAGCTGTTTTTT	CASSGTGLAGGDTGELFF	NA	TRBV10-1	TRBD2	18	TRBJ2-2
TGTGCCACCTCCCGGGACAGGGGGCGAGAGGATACGCAGTATTTT	CATSRDRGREDTQYF	once	TRBV24-1	TRBD1	15	TRBJ2-3
TGTGCCTGGAGCCCCCTGGCTGAACAGCCCCAGCATTTT	CAWSPLAEQPQHF	once	TRBV30	NA	13	TRBJ1-5
TGCGCCAGCAGCTTTCGGGCAGATACGCAGTATTTT	CASSFRADTQYF	NA	TRBV5-1	NA	12	TRBJ2-3
TGTGCTAGTGGTTTGGGGCAGACAATGAGGAGGGAGACCCAGTACTTC	CASGLGQTMRRETQYF	NA	TRBV12-5	NA	16	TRBJ2-5
TGTGCCAGCAGCTTAGGGCAGGGGTACACTGAAGCTTTCTTT	CASSLGQGYTEAFF	NA	TRBV7-9	NA	14	TRBJ1-1
TGTGCCAGCAGCTTAACTACAGGGTGGGGAGGCTACACCTTC	CASSLTTGWGGYTF	NA	TRBV7-9	NA	14	TRBJ1-2
TGTGCCAGCAGTGAGACAGGGGCTAATGAAAAACTGTTTTTT	CASSETGANEKLFF	NA	TRBV25-1	TRBD1	14	TRBJ1-4
TGCGCCAGCAGCCCCCTACTACAGGGAGCGGGGCAAGAGACCCAGTACTTC	CASSPLLQGAGQETQYF	once	TRBV5-1	NA	17	TRBJ2-5
TGTGCCAGCAGTTACTCGACCGGGACAGGGGATCAGCCCCAGCATTTT	CASSYSTGTGDQPQHF	once	TRBV6-6	TRBD1	16	TRBJ1-5
TGTGCCAGCAGTGAAGTCGGCGGGGGGCCCTACGAGCAGTACTTC	CASSEVGGGPYEQYF	NA	TRBV2	TRBD2	15	TRBJ2-7
TGTGCCAGCAGCGTAGAAGGGACAGAGATAACGCAGTATTTT	CASSVEGTEITQYF	NA	TRBV9	TRBD1	14	TRBJ2-3